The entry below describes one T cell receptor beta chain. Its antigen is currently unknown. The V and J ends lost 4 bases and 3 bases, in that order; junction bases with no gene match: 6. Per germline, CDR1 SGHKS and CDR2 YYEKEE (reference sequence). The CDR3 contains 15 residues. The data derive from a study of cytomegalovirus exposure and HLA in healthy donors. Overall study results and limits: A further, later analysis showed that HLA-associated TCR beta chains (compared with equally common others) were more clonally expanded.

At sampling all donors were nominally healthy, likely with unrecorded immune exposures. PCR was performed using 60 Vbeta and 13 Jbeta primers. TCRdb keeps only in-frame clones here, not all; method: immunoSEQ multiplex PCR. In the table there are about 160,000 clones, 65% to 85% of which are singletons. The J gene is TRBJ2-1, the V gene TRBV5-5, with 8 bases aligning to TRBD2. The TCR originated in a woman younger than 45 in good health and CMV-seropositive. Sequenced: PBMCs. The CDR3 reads CASSASGTSYNEQFF. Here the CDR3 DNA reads TGTGCCAGCAGCGCTTCCGGGACTAGCTACAATGAGCAGTTCTTC.